This passage covers 18 T cell receptor beta chains from one sample sequenced in a study of blood T cell repertoires in COVID-19. Method: immunoSEQ multiplex PCR; TCRdb's copy keeps in-frame clones and lacks some. The data hold roughly 200,000 clones, with about 95% observed a single time. The sample taken for sequencing was peripheral blood. The receptor source for this set is a young man with COVID-19, enrolled during active disease.

The chain has TRBV30 and TRBJ2-3, with TRBD2 identical over 7 bases. V was clipped by 2 bases and J by 2 bases; unmatched bases: 7. This CDR3 region has 15 residues. The germline CDR1 and CDR2 sequences are GTSNPN and SVGIG (reference sequence). As DNA, the CDR3 is TGTGCCTGGAGTTCCCCTGGGGGGGTCACAGATACGCAGTATTTT. Protein sequence: CAWSSPGGVTDTQYF. Filled out from reference TRBV30 and TRBJ2-3, the complete variable domain reads SQTIHQWPATLVQPVGSPLSLECTVEGTSNPNLYWYRQAAGRGLQLLFYSVGIGQISSEVPQNLSASRPQDRQFILSSKKLLLSDSGFYLCAWSSPGGVTDTQYFGPGTRLTVL.

The chain combines TRBV28 with TRBJ2-7; 8 positions agree with TRBD1. V was pared by 6 bases and J by 0 bases, with 4 bases of the junction left unmatched. The V gene's germline CDR1 is MDHEN and CDR2 SYDVKM. The CDR3 is made up of 14 amino acids. The CDR3 protein is CASRKDRVSYEQYF. In DNA form, the CDR3 reads TGTGCCAGCAGAAAGGACAGGGTCTCCTACGAGCAGTACTTC.

This chain links TRBV18 with TRBJ1-1, with TRBD1 matching 9 bases. V trimming: 0 bases; J trimming: 3 bases; junction bases outside the gene matches: 2. The germline V gene encodes CDR1 KGHSH and CDR2 LQKENI. CDR3 length: 15 amino acids. The CDR3 DNA reads TGTGCCAGCTCACCACCGACAGGGGGGGACACTGAAGCTTTCTTT. Translated: CASSPPTGGDTEAFF.

This clone was found a few times. The chain couples TRBV4-2 to TRBJ1-1; no clear D gene. Germline V gives CDR1 LGHNA, CDR2 YNFKEQ. CDR3 length: 14 residues. Trimming left V 1 base short and J 3 bases short, with 9 bases between. In nucleotides, the CDR3 is TGTGCCAGCAGCCAAGTTGAGGTAGACACTGAAGCTTTCTTT. Residues: CASSQVEVDTEAFF.

The chain uses TRBV5-1 and TRBJ1-2, with D possibly matching TRBD1 (6 bases). Between the trimmed V and J ends, which lost 4 bases and 4 bases, there was a span of 14 bases. The CDR3 contains 14 residues. Germline V lookup: CDR1 SGHRS, CDR2 YFSETQ. CDR3 sequence reads: CASSLNRDRYGYTF. The CDR3 DNA reads TGCGCCAGCAGCCTAAACAGGGATCGCTATGGCTACACCTTC.

The rearrangement uses TRBV4-1 and TRBJ1-4; 7 nucleotides agree with TRBD1. V shed 4 bases, J shed 8 bases, and the junction held 7 bases outside the gene matches. There are 14 residues in the CDR3. Germline CDR1 is MGHRA and CDR2 is YSYEKL. Here the CDR3 DNA reads TGCGCCAGCAGCCCTAGACAGGGAGTAGAAAAACTGTTTTTT. It specifies CASSPRQGVEKLFF.

This clone has just one count. The chain is built from TRBV14 and TRBJ1-6; the D gene is possibly TRBD1 (5 bases). Trimming removed 3 bases at V and 0 bases at J, with 9 bases between. The CDR3 totals 16 residues. Per germline, CDR1 SGHDN and CDR2 FVKESK. CDR3 protein: CASSQGGGSYNSPLHF. The CDR3 DNA follows: TGTGCCAGCAGCCAGGGGGGGGGCTCCTATAATTCACCCCTCCACTTT.

The chain links TRBV3-1 (or the pseudogene TRBV3-2) to TRBJ2-7, with a tentative D call TRBD1 (6 bases). Deletions cut 5 bases from V and 1 base from J, with 12 bases between. The CDR3 consists of 14 residues. Germline V gives CDR1 LGHDT, CDR2 YNNKEL (reference sequence). The CDR3 reads CASSRDRRSYEQYF. DNA for the CDR3: TGTGCCAGCAGCAGAGACAGGCGATCCTACGAGCAGTACTTC.

The V call is TRBV5-4, the J call TRBJ2-7; 8 bases agree with TRBD1. CDR3 length: 15 residues. Germline CDR1 SGHNT, CDR2 YYREEE (reference sequence). V lost 4 bases, J lost 7 bases, and 13 bases stayed unmatched. CDR3 residues: CASSPLSRGLREQYF. Here the CDR3 DNA reads TGTGCCAGCAGCCCGCTTTCCAGGGGGCTGAGGGAGCAGTACTTC.

A single count supports this clone. This chain joins TRBV6-5 and TRBJ1-1; 9 positions agree with TRBD1. The CDR3 is made up of 14 amino acids. Unmatched junction bases numbered 5, after V lost 4 bases and J lost 5 bases. Germline CDR1 is MNHEY and CDR2 is SVGAGI. The CDR3 protein is CASSSGTGRTEAFF. In nucleotides, the CDR3 is TGTGCCAGCAGTTCAGGGACAGGGAGGACTGAAGCTTTCTTT.

The chain carries TRBV7-9 and TRBJ1-2; TRBD1 aligns across 7 bases. There are 17 residues in the CDR3. Germline V gene data show CDR1 as SEHNR and CDR2 as FQNEAQ (reference sequence). J lost 3 bases, V lost 5 bases, and 15 bases had no gene match. The CDR3 DNA reads TGTGCCAGCAGCCCCCGAAGAGACAGGGTCGTGGACTATGGCTACACCTTC. It is translated as CASSPRRDRVVDYGYTF.

Only one count was recorded for this clone. The V call is TRBV19, the J call TRBJ1-6; 10 bases are a match to TRBD1. The CDR3 extends over 15 amino acids. V trimming: 8 bases; J trimming: 10 bases; junction bases outside the gene matches: 11. Germline CDR1 is LNHDA and CDR2 is SQIVND (reference sequence). CDR3 in amino acids: CASEPGTGAESPLHF. The CDR3 DNA reads TGTGCCAGTGAACCCGGGACAGGGGCAGAGTCACCCCTCCACTTT.

The chain links TRBV6-1 to TRBJ2-5; D remains unclear. Looked up from germline, CDR1 is MNHNS and CDR2 is SASEGT. V was pared by 2 bases and J by 2 bases, with 3 bases between. The CDR3 loop spans 12 amino acids. The CDR3 spells CASSEQQETQYF. The DNA for the CDR3 is TGTGCCAGCAGTGAACAGCAAGAGACCCAGTACTTC.

The CDR3 DNA reads as TGTGCCAGTAGTATGGGGCAGGGGGTATGGAATTCACCCCTCCACTTT. It translates to CASSMGQGVWNSPLHF. The chain couples TRBV19 to TRBJ1-6; TRBD1 aligns across 7 bases. Unmatched junction bases numbered 9, after V lost 3 bases and J lost 7 bases. The CDR3 is 16 amino acids. Germline CDR1 is LNHDA and CDR2 is SQIVND (reference sequence).

This clone turned up a few times. This rearrangement joins TRBV4-1 to TRBJ1-4; D is unclear. With 0 bases removed from V and 7 bases from J, the gap between germline ends came to 12 bases. Germline CDR1 is MGHRA and CDR2 is YSYEKL. The CDR3 runs to 15 residues. The CDR3 reads CASSQESRRSEKLFF. CDR3 DNA sequence: TGCGCCAGCAGCCAAGAATCAAGGAGGAGTGAAAAACTGTTTTTT.

V is TRBV7-6 and J is TRBJ1-6; a possible D gene is TRBD1 (6 bases). The CDR3 covers 14 residues. The V gene's germline CDR1 is SGHVS and CDR2 FNYEAQ. The germline V and J ends were trimmed by 5 bases and 5 bases, with 10 bases remaining between them. DNA of the CDR3: TGTGCCAGCAGCCGAGGGGGGGATAATTCACCCCTCCACTTT. Translation: CASSRGGDNSPLHF.

This clone was seen a handful of times. The chain combines TRBV5-5 with TRBJ2-7; no clear D gene. V lost 3 bases and J lost 3, with 10 bases in between. The CDR3 is 13 residues long. Germline CDR1 and CDR2: SGHKS and YYEKEE (reference sequence). Written as DNA, the CDR3 is TGTGCCAGCAGCTCCCTAGGTGTCTACGAGCAGTACTTC. This sequence encodes CASSSLGVYEQYF.

This clone was detected only once. The chain combines TRBV5-1 with TRBJ1-1; possibly TRBD1 for D (5 bases). V shed 4 bases and J shed 1 base, with 11 bases lying between them. The CDR3 has 14 residues. Germline loops: CDR1 SGHRS, CDR2 YFSETQ. CDR3 in DNA: TGCGCCAGCAGCCCCGGCGGGGGGAACACTGAAGCTTTCTTT. Translated, it gives CASSPGGGNTEAFF.